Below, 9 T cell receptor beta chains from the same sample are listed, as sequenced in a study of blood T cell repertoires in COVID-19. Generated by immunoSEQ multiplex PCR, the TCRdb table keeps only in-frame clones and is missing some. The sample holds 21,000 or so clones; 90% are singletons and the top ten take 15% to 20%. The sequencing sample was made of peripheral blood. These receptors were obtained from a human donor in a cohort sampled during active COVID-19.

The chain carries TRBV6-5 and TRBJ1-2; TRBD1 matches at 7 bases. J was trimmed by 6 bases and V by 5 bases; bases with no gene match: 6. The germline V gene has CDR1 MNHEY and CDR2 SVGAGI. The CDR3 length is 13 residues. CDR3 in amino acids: CASSPQGPNGYTF. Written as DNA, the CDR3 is TGTGCCAGCAGTCCACAGGGGCCCAATGGCTACACCTTC.

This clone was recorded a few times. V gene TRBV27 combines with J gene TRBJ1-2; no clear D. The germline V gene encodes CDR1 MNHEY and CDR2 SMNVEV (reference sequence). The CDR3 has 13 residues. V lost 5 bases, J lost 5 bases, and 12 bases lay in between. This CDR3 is CASSATGEYGYTF. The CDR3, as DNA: TGTGCCAGCAGTGCAACCGGGGAGTATGGCTACACCTTC.

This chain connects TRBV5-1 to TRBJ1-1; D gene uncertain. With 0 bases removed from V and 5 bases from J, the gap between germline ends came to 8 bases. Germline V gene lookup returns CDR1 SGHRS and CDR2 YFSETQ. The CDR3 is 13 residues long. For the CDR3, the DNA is TGCGCCAGCAGCTTGGTCGCGGGGACTGAAGCTTTCTTT. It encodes CASSLVAGTEAFF. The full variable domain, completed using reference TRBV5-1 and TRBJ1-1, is KAGVTQTPRYLIKTRGQQVTLSCSPISGHRSVSWYQQTPGQGLQFLFEYFSETQRNKGNFPGRFSGRQFSNSRSEMNVSTLELGDSALYLCASSLVAGTEAFFGQGTRLTVV.

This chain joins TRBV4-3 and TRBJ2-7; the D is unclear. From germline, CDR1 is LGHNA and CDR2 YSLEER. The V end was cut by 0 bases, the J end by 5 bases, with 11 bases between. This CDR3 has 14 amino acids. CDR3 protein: CASSQDFPTHEQYF. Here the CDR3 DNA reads TGCGCCAGCAGCCAAGATTTTCCGACTCACGAGCAGTACTTC.

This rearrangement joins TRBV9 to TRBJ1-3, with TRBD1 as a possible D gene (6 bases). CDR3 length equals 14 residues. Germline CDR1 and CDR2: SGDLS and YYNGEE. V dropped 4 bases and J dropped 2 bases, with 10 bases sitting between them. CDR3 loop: CASSREGAGNTIYF. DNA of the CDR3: TGTGCCAGCAGCAGGGAGGGGGCTGGAAACACCATATATTTT.

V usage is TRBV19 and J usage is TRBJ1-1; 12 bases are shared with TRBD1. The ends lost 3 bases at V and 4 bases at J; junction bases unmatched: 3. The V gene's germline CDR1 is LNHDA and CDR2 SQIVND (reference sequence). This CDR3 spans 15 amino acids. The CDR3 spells CASSIGTGGRTEAFF. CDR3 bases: TGTGCCAGTAGTATTGGGACAGGGGGCCGCACTGAAGCTTTCTTT.

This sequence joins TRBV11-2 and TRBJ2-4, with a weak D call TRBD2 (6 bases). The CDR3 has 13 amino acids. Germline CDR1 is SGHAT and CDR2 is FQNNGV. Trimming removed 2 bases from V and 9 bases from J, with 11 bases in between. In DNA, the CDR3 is TGTGCCAGCAGCTTATACGGGGGAGGCATTCAGTACTTC. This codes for CASSLYGGGIQYF.

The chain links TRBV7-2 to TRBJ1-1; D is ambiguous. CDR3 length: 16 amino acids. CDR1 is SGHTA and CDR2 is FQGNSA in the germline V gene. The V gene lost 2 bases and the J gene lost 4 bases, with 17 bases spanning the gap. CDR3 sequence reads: CASSLFGGMVPTEAFF. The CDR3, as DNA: TGTGCCAGCAGCTTATTTGGAGGGATGGTACCCACTGAAGCTTTCTTT. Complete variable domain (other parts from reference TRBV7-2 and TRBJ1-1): GAGVSQSPSNKVTEKGKDVELRCDPISGHTALYWYRQSLGQGLEFLIYFQGNSAPDKSGLPSDRFSAERTGGSVSTLTIQRTQQEDSAVYLCASSLFGGMVPTEAFFGQGTRLTVV.

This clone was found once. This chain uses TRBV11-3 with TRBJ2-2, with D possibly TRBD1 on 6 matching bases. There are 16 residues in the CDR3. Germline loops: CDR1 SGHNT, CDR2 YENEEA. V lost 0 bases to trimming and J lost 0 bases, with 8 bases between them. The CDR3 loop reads CASSLEGGSNTGELFF. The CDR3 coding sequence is TGTGCCAGCAGCTTAGAAGGGGGATCGAACACCGGGGAGCTGTTTTTT.